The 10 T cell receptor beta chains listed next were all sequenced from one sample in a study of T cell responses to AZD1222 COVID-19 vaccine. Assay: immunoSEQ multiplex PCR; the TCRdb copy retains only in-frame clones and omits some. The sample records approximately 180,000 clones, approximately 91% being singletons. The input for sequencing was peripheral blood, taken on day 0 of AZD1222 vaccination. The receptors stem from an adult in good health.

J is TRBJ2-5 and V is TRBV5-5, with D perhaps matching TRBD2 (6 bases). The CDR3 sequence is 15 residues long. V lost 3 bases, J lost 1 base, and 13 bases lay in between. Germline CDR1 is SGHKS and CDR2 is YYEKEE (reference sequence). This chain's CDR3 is CASSSPAGIQETQYF. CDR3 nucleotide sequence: TGTGCCAGCAGCTCCCCGGCGGGAATCCAAGAGACCCAGTACTTC. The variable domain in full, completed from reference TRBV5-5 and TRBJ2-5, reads DAGVTQSPTHLIKTRGQQVTLRCSPISGHKSVSWYQQVLGQGPQFIFQYYEKEERGRGNFPDRFSARQFPNYSSELNVNALLLGDSALYLCASSSPAGIQETQYFGPGTRLLVL.

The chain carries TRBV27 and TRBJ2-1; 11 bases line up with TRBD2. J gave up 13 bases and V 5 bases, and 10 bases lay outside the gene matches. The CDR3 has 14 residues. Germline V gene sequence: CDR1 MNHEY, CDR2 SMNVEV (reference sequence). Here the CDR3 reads CASSLGLAGSRQFF. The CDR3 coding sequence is TGTGCCAGCAGTCTCGGACTAGCGGGTAGCCGTCAGTTCTTC.

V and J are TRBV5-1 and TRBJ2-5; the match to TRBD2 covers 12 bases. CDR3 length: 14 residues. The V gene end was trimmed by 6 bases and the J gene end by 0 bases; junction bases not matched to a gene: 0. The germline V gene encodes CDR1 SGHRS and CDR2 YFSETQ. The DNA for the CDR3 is TGCGCCAGCACTAGCGGGAGGGACCAAGAGACCCAGTACTTC. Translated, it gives CASTSGRDQETQYF.

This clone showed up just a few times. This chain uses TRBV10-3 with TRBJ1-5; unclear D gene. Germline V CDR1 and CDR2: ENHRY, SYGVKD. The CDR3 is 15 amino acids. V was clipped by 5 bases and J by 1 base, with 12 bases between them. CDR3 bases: TGTGCCATCAGTAAAGGGTCGGACAGCAATCAGCCCCAGCATTTT. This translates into CAISKGSDSNQPQHF.

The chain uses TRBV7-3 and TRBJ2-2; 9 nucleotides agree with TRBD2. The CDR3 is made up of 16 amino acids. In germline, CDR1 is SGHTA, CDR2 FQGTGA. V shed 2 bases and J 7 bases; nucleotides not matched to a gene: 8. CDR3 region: CASSLSIAGAGGELFF. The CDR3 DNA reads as TGTGCCAGCAGCTTATCCATAGCGGGAGCGGGCGGGGAGCTGTTTTTT.

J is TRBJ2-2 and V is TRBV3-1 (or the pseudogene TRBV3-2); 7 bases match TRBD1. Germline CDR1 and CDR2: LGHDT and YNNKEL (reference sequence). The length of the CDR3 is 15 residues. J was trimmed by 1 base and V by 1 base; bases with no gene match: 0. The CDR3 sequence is CASSQAGGNTGELFF. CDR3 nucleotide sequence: TGTGCCAGCAGCCAAGCAGGGGGGAACACCGGGGAGCTGTTTTTT.

CDR3 coding DNA: TGTGCCAGTAGTATCCGTCGGACGCCCTATGGCTACACCTTC. It yields the protein CASSIRRTPYGYTF. V gene TRBV19 combines with J gene TRBJ1-2, with unresolved D. There are 14 residues in the CDR3. The germline V and J ends were trimmed by 3 bases and 4 bases, with 12 bases remaining between them. Germline-derived CDR1 and CDR2 are LNHDA and SQIVND (reference sequence).

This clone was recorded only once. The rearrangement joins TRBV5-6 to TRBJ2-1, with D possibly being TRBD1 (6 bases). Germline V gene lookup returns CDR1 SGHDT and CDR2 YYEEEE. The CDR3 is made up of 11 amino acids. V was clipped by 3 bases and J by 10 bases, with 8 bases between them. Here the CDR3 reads CASSSGQEQFF. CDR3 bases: TGTGCCAGCAGCTCAGGACAGGAGCAGTTCTTC.

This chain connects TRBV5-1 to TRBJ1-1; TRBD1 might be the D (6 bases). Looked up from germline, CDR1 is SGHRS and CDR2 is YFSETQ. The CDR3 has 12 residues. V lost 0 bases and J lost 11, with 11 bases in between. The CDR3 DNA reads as TGCGCCAGCAGCTTGGATCGGGGGCGGGCTTTCTTT. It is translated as CASSLDRGRAFF.

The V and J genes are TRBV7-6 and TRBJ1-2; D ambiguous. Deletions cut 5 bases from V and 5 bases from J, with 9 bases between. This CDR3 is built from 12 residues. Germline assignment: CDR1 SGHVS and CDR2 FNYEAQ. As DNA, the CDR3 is TGTGCCAGCAGCGTCAGACTGTATGGCTACACCTTC. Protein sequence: CASSVRLYGYTF.